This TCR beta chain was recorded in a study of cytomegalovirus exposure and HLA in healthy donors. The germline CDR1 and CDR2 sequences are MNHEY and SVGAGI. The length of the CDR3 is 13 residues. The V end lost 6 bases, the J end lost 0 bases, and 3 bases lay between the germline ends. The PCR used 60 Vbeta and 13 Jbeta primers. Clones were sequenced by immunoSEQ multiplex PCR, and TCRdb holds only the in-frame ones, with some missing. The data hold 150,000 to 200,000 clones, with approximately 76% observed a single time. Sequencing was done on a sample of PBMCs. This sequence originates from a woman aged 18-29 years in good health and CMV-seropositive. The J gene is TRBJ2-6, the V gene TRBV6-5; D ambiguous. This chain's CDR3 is CASSRSGANVLTF. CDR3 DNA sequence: TGTGCCAGCAGCCGCTCTGGGGCCAACGTCCTGACTTTC.